The rows below give T cell receptor beta chains drawn from one sample of a study of cytomegalovirus exposure and HLA in healthy donors. Libraries were prepared by immunoSEQ multiplex PCR; TCRdb keeps only in-frame clonotypes and omits some of them. The data show approximately 130,000 clones, around 80% seen once. Sample: PBMCs. These TCRs come from a boy between 2 and 10 years old in good health and CMV-seronegative. Both conserved end residues are part of each CDR3.

v_gene	j_gene	CDR3aa
TRBV18	TRBJ2-5	CASSPLLEETQYF
TRBV6-1	TRBJ2-1	CASSEEGGGPSYNEQFF
TRBV9	TRBJ1-1	CASSGGGANTEAFF
TRBV9	TRBJ2-3	CASSVESGGPDTQYF
TRBV6-4	TRBJ2-2	CASSEGGSLNTGELFF
TRBV4-3	TRBJ2-1	CASSPSGQGAYNEQFF
TRBV19	TRBJ2-6	CASSLTGFGANVLTF
TRBV15	TRBJ1-1	CATSSTGGDEAFF
TRBV7-8	TRBJ1-6	CASSLGVWGTGSDNSPLHF
TRBV5-1	TRBJ1-2	CASSLNPGGDYGYTF
TRBV6-1	TRBJ1-1	CASWEDRGGTEAFF
TRBV5-1	TRBJ2-1	CASSSLDRNEVDEQFF
TRBV6-4	TRBJ2-1	CASSGTGGYNEQFF
TRBV7-8	TRBJ1-4	CASTGFRTTNEKLFF
TRBV13	TRBJ2-1	CASSFLVAVSSYNEQFF
TRBV21-1	TRBJ2-3	CASSMPLPFRDSPSDTQYF
TRBV18	TRBJ1-1	CASSPLGRTEAFF
TRBV10-2	TRBJ1-5	CASSESTALPNQPQHF
TRBV7-2	TRBJ1-1	CASSSTPGGLAEAFF
TRBV19	TRBJ1-4	CASSMLGQGGEKLFF
TRBV27	TRBJ2-7	CASFTFRDRGSEQYF
TRBV6-1	TRBJ2-7	CASRMDRGREQYF
TRBV6-1	TRBJ1-2	CASSTGTGERYGYTF
TRBV5-1	TRBJ1-3	CASRDRAGNTIYF
TRBV19	TRBJ2-6	CASSVTGGSGANVLTF
TRBV6-4	TRBJ2-1	CASSQLAGGSNEQFF
TRBV5-1	TRBJ1-1	CAPWRRQGTEAFF
TRBV2	TRBJ2-1	CASSEAQGLRGEQFF
TRBV28	TRBJ1-2	CASSNGQGLGYTF
TRBV4-3	TRBJ2-7	CASSQDRTSPYEQYF
TRBV18	TRBJ2-6	CASSPLRGRSGANVLTF
TRBV7-2	TRBJ1-3	CASSLEAASGNTIYF
TRBV9	TRBJ1-5	CASSQQGRDQPQHF
TRBV7-9	TRBJ1-1	CASSLGSNTEAFF
TRBV19	TRBJ1-5	CASSIPGGPAHF
TRBV7-6	TRBJ2-5	CASSLLSGEETQYF